The rows below give T cell receptor beta chains drawn from one sample of a study of post-analysis software for immune sequencing data. TCRdb re-called the PCR reads with MiXCR, one entry per CDR3 protein. The sample records some 690,000 distinct CDR3 sequences, around 27% being singletons. The sequenced sample consisted of blood. These receptors all stem from a girl under 18 with multiple sclerosis. Each CDR3 is given with its conserved first and last residue. Fields, in order: clone size, V gene, J gene, D gene, CDR3 protein, CDR3 DNA. The D gene is left open where the match is weak. The size entry is marked missing in some rows and otherwise reads once, few, many or a size class.

-,TRBV4-2,TRBJ2-3,-,CASSQEVGSGQADTQYF,TGTGCCAGCAGCCAAGAAGTTGGGTCAGGGCAGGCAGATACGCAGTATTTT
-,TRBV6-2/TRBV6-3,TRBJ1-5,-,CATADRINQPQHF,TGTGCCACCGCGGACCGGATAAATCAGCCCCAGCATTTT
few,TRBV21-1,TRBJ1-6,-,CASRRNRTNTLHF,TGTGCCAGCAGACGAAACAGGACGAATACCCTCCACTTT
-,TRBV20-1,TRBJ2-1,TRBD1,CSARDRAVQGFYSEQFF,TGCAGTGCTAGAGATCGGGCCGTACAGGGGTTCTACAGTGAGCAGTTCTTC
few,TRBV27,TRBJ2-1,TRBD2,CASKAGGPYNEQFF,TGTGCCAGCAAAGCGGGAGGGCCCTACAATGAGCAGTTCTTC
many,TRBV20-1,TRBJ2-3,-,CSAREAGDTQYF,TGCAGTGCTAGAGAGGCCGGAGATACGCAGTATTTT
-,TRBV27,TRBJ2-7,TRBD1,CASRRRDSLSYEQYF,TGTGCCAGCAGACGCCGGGACAGTCTCTCCTACGAGCAGTACTTC
-,TRBV6-4,TRBJ2-2,-,CASREQSGAGELFF,TGTGCCAGCAGGGAACAATCGGGGGCCGGGGAGCTGTTTTTT
few,TRBV13,TRBJ1-2,-,CASSLSSQGSYGYTF,TGTGCCAGCAGCTTAAGTTCCCAGGGTTCCTATGGCTACACCTTC
-,TRBV11-3,TRBJ2-3,-,CASSLDFGPTDTQYF,TGTGCCAGCAGCTTAGATTTCGGGCCCACAGATACGCAGTATTTT
-,TRBV20-1,TRBJ2-2,TRBD2,CSASFSTSGATNTGELFF,TGCAGTGCTAGTTTTTCCACTAGCGGAGCGACGAACACCGGGGAGCTGTTTTTT
few,TRBV6-5,TRBJ2-5,-,CASTGGSAGETQYF,TGTGCCAGCACTGGGGGGTCGGCGGGTGAGACCCAGTACTTC
few,TRBV2,TRBJ2-1,-,CASIRGGHRPFF,TGTGCCAGCATAAGGGGGGGTCATAGGCCGTTCTTC
few,TRBV28,TRBJ1-1,-,CASSPHQVGGNTEAFF,TGTGCCAGCAGTCCCCACCAGGTGGGGGGGAACACTGAAGCTTTCTTT
-,TRBV21-1,TRBJ2-3,-,CAPGALETDTQYF,TGTGCTCCCGGCGCGTTAGAAACAGATACGCAGTATTTT
-,TRBV5-1,TRBJ2-5,TRBD2,CASSPNGLAGGLQETQYF,TGCGCCAGCAGCCCCAACGGGCTAGCGGGGGGGCTCCAAGAGACCCAGTACTTC
few,TRBV20-1,TRBJ2-5,-,CSGTRTSQETQYF,TGCAGTGGAACAAGGACATCCCAAGAGACCCAGTACTTC
once,TRBV25-1,TRBJ2-4,-,CASSEVGETRYF,TGTGCCAGCAGTGAGGTAGGAGAGACCCGGTACTTC
-,TRBV28,TRBJ1-2,-,CASSLHRDGHYGYTF,TGTGCCAGCAGCCTCCATCGGGACGGGCACTATGGCTACACCTTC
few,TRBV20-1,TRBJ2-1,TRBD2,CSAALAGTYNEQFF,TGCAGTGCTGCATTAGCGGGGACCTACAATGAGCAGTTCTTC
-,TRBV7-2,TRBJ2-7,TRBD1,CASSPKPGTGAYEQYF,TGTGCCAGCAGCCCCAAACCCGGGACAGGGGCCTACGAGCAGTACTTC
few,TRBV12-3/TRBV12-4,TRBJ1-1,-,CASNWAEAFF,TGTGCCAGCAATTGGGCTGAAGCTTTCTTT
-,TRBV10-3,TRBJ2-5,-,CAISESRPQETQYF,TGTGCCATCAGTGAGTCGAGACCACAAGAGACCCAGTACTTC
-,TRBV18,TRBJ2-1,-,CASSQRDGVDNEQFF,TGTGCCAGCTCTCAAAGGGACGGGGTAGACAATGAGCAGTTCTTC
-,TRBV14,TRBJ2-7,-,CASSHTGRRGEQYF,TGTGCCAGCAGCCACACAGGGCGTCGGGGCGAGCAGTACTTC
-,TRBV24-1,TRBJ2-5,-,CAASDLGNKETQYF,TGTGCCGCCAGTGATCTAGGAAATAAAGAGACCCAGTACTTC
few,TRBV10-3,TRBJ2-3,TRBD1,CASTPRDRGPDTQYF,TGTGCCTCGACCCCCCGGGACAGGGGCCCAGATACGCAGTATTTT
-,TRBV9,TRBJ1-2,TRBD1,CASSMLDRDYGYTF,TGTGCCAGCTCAATGTTGGACAGGGACTATGGCTACACCTTC
few,TRBV5-6,TRBJ2-5,TRBD1,CASSPPRGRPETQYF,TGTGCCAGCAGCCCGCCCAGGGGGCGCCCAGAGACCCAGTACTTC
-,TRBV10-3,TRBJ1-6,TRBD1,CAFRSGQGQDSPLHF,TGTGCCTTCAGAAGTGGACAGGGCCAGGATTCACCCCTCCACTTT
few,TRBV6-5,TRBJ1-2,-,CASRPLVEGVYGYTF,TGTGCCAGCAGACCCCTCGTGGAAGGAGTATATGGCTACACCTTC
few,TRBV12-3/TRBV12-4,TRBJ2-1,TRBD2,CASSLFLAGGINEQFF,TGTGCCAGCAGTTTGTTCCTAGCGGGAGGGATTAATGAGCAGTTCTTC
many,TRBV4-3,TRBJ2-3,-,CASSQGNRGTQYF,TGCGCCAGCAGCCAGGGGAACCGTGGTACGCAGTATTTT
-,TRBV11-3,TRBJ2-1,TRBD2,CARTLGGVSYNEQFF,TGTGCCAGAACCTTGGGGGGGGTTTCCTACAATGAGCAGTTCTTC
-,TRBV5-5,TRBJ2-3,-,CASSLLPPGVTDTQYF,TGTGCCAGCAGCTTGCTTCCCCCAGGGGTCACAGATACGCAGTATTTT
few,TRBV7-9,TRBJ2-1,-,CASSLLIGTYNEQFF,TGTGCCAGCAGCCTACTGATAGGGACCTACAATGAGCAGTTCTTC
-,TRBV20-1,TRBJ2-1,TRBD2,CSARKTERGGSGDEQFF,TGCAGTGCTAGAAAAACCGAGCGGGGCGGGAGCGGTGATGAGCAGTTCTTC
few,TRBV20-1,TRBJ2-3,-,CSALPALTGTDTQYF,TGCAGTGCCCTTCCGGCGCTTACAGGCACAGATACGCAGTATTTT
-,TRBV4-1,TRBJ2-1,-,CASSLRAGALSEQFF,TGCGCCAGCAGCTTACGAGCGGGCGCTCTTAGTGAGCAGTTCTTC
few,TRBV12-3/TRBV12-4,TRBJ2-7,TRBD2,CASSFGLAGHEQYF,TGTGCCAGCAGTTTTGGCCTAGCGGGCCACGAGCAGTACTTC
-,TRBV20-1,TRBJ2-7,TRBD2,CSARRTSGNYEQYF,TGCAGTGCTAGGAGGACTAGCGGGAACTACGAGCAGTACTTC
few,TRBV7-2,TRBJ1-4,-,CASSSRGLGNEKLFF,TGTGCCAGCAGCTCTAGGGGTTTGGGTAATGAAAAACTGTTTTTT
-,TRBV7-9,TRBJ2-1,-,CASSFDYSYNEQFF,TGTGCCAGCAGCTTTGACTACTCCTACAATGAGCAGTTCTTC
-,TRBV10-3,TRBJ2-7,TRBD2,CAISDLRRLAGANEQYF,TGTGCCATCAGTGATCTCCGCAGGCTAGCGGGAGCCAACGAGCAGTACTTC
-,TRBV20-1,TRBJ1-2,TRBD1,CSATRGNPRTGDTDGYTF,TGCAGTGCTACTAGGGGGAATCCTAGGACAGGGGATACCGATGGCTACACCTTC
-,TRBV20-1,TRBJ2-5,TRBD2,CSASTRGGMYQETQYF,TGCAGTGCTAGCACCCGGGGGGGAATGTACCAAGAGACCCAGTACTTC
-,TRBV6-2/TRBV6-3,TRBJ1-5,-,CASSSQEFQPQHF,TGTGCCAGCAGTTCCCAGGAATTCCAGCCCCAGCATTTT
-,TRBV5-1,TRBJ2-7,-,CASSLSAARHLAYEQYF,TGCGCCAGCAGCTTGTCGGCAGCTCGGCATTTGGCCTACGAGCAGTACTTC
few,TRBV18,TRBJ2-7,TRBD2,CASSPDPLGQREREQYF,TGTGCCAGCTCACCAGACCCCTTGGGGCAGCGGGAGCGCGAGCAGTACTTC
-,TRBV11-1,TRBJ2-1,-,CASTALVRDNEQFF,TGTGCCAGCACTGCACTCGTCAGGGACAATGAGCAGTTCTTC
-,TRBV7-9,TRBJ2-1,TRBD2,CASSPGLAIDEQFF,TGTGCCAGCAGCCCTGGACTAGCGATCGATGAGCAGTTCTTC
-,TRBV6-6,TRBJ1-2,TRBD1,CASSFGDRGGYTF,TGTGCCAGCAGTTTCGGGGACAGGGGAGGCTACACCTTC
-,TRBV20-1,TRBJ2-5,-,CSARGPLLETQYF,TGCAGTGCTAGAGGACCCCTTTTGGAGACCCAGTACTTC
-,TRBV20-1,TRBJ2-4,-,CSTTKTIGSEQYF,TGCAGTACTACAAAAACGATAGGGAGTGAGCAGTACTTC
few,TRBV9,TRBJ2-3,-,CASSDRPSPDTQYF,TGTGCCAGCAGCGACCGTCCTTCCCCAGATACGCAGTATTTT